The 23 T cell receptor beta chains below were found in one sample sequenced in a study of siplizumab effects on memory and regulatory T cells. Repertoires were generated with immunoSEQ multiplex PCR, while TCRdb's copy carries only in-frame clones and drops some. This sample has about 56,000 clones, with about 98% found just once. The sequenced material came from naive CD8+ T cells sorted from blood. The source is a human donor in good health.

This chain joins TRBV7-9 and TRBJ1-1; no reliable D call. The CDR3 covers 15 residues. The V and J ends lost 2 bases and 7 bases respectively, with 17 bases between them. Germline-derived CDR1 and CDR2 are SEHNR and FQNEAQ (reference sequence). In DNA form, the CDR3 reads TGTGCCAGCAGCTTATCGGACGGGATTCGGGTTGAAGCTTTCTTT. It is translated as CASSLSDGIRVEAFF.

V gene TRBV4-3 combines with J gene TRBJ2-1; 9 bases line up with TRBD2. V gave up 0 bases and J gave up 10 bases; unmatched junction bases: 4. Germline V gene data show CDR1 as LGHNA and CDR2 as YSLEER. There are 14 residues in the CDR3. The DNA of the CDR3 is TGCGCCAGCAGCCAAGAAGGAGGACTAGCGGAGCAGTTCTTC. Residues: CASSQEGGLAEQFF.

The J gene is TRBJ1-5, the V gene TRBV6-1; D gene uncertain. CDR1 MNHNS and CDR2 SASEGT come from the germline V gene. V was clipped by 4 bases and J by 9 bases, with 19 bases between them. This CDR3 comprises 15 residues. CDR3 in amino acids: CASSGMDRPLGPQHF. CDR3 coding DNA: TGTGCCAGCAGTGGGATGGACCGCCCCCTGGGGCCCCAGCATTTT.

The chain links TRBV2 to TRBJ1-1; D might be TRBD1 (5 bases). V dropped 5 bases and J dropped 1 base, with 20 bases sitting between them. The CDR3 spans 17 residues. Germline assignment: CDR1 SNHLY and CDR2 FYNNEI. The chain's CDR3 is CASSSATDGPPNTEAFF. CDR3 nucleotide sequence: TGTGCCAGCAGTTCAGCGACAGATGGACCGCCGAACACTGAAGCTTTCTTT.

The chain is built from TRBV7-8 and TRBJ2-7, with 7 positions matching TRBD1. The CDR3 has 15 residues. In germline, CDR1 is SGHVS, CDR2 FQNEAQ. With 3 bases clipped from V and 5 bases from J, the junction kept 10 bases outside the gene matches. DNA for the CDR3: TGTGCCAGCAGCTTCGCACAGGGGAGAGGAAACGAGCAGTACTTC. Translation gives CASSFAQGRGNEQYF.

In DNA, the CDR3 is TGTGCCAGCAGCTTAGCCCCGGGCAACAAAAACATTCAGTACTTC. Its protein is CASSLAPGNKNIQYF. The V call is TRBV11-2, the J call TRBJ2-4; D gene unclear. The CDR3 covers 15 residues. Trimming stripped 1 base from V and 3 bases from J, with 10 bases between. Germline V gene lookup returns CDR1 SGHAT and CDR2 FQNNGV.

The chain joins TRBV7-9 to TRBJ2-3; 8 bases are a match to TRBD2. V was pared by 2 bases and J by 2 bases, with 9 bases of the junction left unmatched. Germline V lookup: CDR1 SEHNR, CDR2 FQNEAQ (reference sequence). The CDR3 spans 17 residues. CDR3 nucleotides: TGTGCCAGCAGCTTACTTGGGAGCGGGAGAATCACAGATACGCAGTATTTT. As protein: CASSLLGSGRITDTQYF.

V usage is TRBV30 and J usage is TRBJ1-4; no clear D gene. The germline V gene encodes CDR1 GTSNPN and CDR2 SVGIG (reference sequence). The germline V and J ends were trimmed by 0 bases and 5 bases, with 7 bases remaining between them. The length of the CDR3 is 13 residues. CDR3 region: CAWSVPSNEKLFF. For the CDR3, the DNA is TGTGCCTGGAGTGTTCCCTCAAATGAAAAACTGTTTTTT.

This clone occurred once. The chain links TRBV20-1 to TRBJ2-1, with unresolved D. CDR1 DFQATT and CDR2 SNEGSKA come from the germline V gene (reference sequence). V lost 3 bases, J lost 4 bases, and 4 bases lay in between. CDR3 length: 11 residues. CDR3 DNA sequence: TGCAGTGCTAGGAAATACAATGAGCAGTTCTTC. It encodes CSARKYNEQFF.

This clone was recorded once. The chain couples TRBV6-5 to TRBJ2-2; TRBD1 might be the D (6 bases). Trimming removed 5 bases at V and 6 bases at J, with 10 bases between. The CDR3 contains 13 residues. Germline V gives CDR1 MNHEY, CDR2 SVGAGI. CDR3 sequence reads: CASSPTGSGELFF. In nucleotides, the CDR3 is TGTGCCAGCAGTCCTACAGGGTCCGGGGAGCTGTTTTTT.

The chain links TRBV30 to TRBJ1-2; the D is unclear. CDR1 GTSNPN and CDR2 SVGIG come from the germline V gene (reference sequence). This CDR3 contains 13 residues. V lost 3 bases, J lost 4 bases, and 12 bases lay in between. The chain's CDR3 is CAWRGDGPYGYTF. The DNA for the CDR3 is TGTGCCTGGAGAGGCGACGGGCCCTATGGCTACACCTTC.

The count of this clone is one. CDR3 DNA sequence: TGTGCCAGCAGCTTCATTATTTCTCGTTACGAGCAGTACTTC. Its protein product is CASSFIISRYEQYF. The V gene is TRBV5-6, the J gene TRBJ2-7; D remains unclear. CDR3 length: 14 amino acids. Germline loops: CDR1 SGHDT, CDR2 YYEEEE. Trimming stripped 2 bases from V and 4 bases from J, with 13 bases between. Drawing the rest from reference TRBV5-6 and TRBJ2-7, the complete variable domain is DAGVTQSPTHLIKTRGQQVTLRCSPKSGHDTVSWYQQALGQGPQFIFQYYEEEERQRGNFPDRFSGHQFPNYSSELNVNALLLGDSALYLCASSFIISRYEQYFGPGTRLTVT.

The V gene is TRBV4-2, the J gene TRBJ2-1; D remains ambiguous. Looked up from germline, CDR1 is LGHNA and CDR2 is YNFKEQ. Trimming took 4 bases from V and 5 from J, leaving 6 bases between them. The CDR3 has 12 amino acids. The CDR3 protein is CASSLGDNEQFF. In DNA form, the CDR3 reads TGTGCCAGCAGCCTAGGAGACAATGAGCAGTTCTTC.

This chain connects TRBV10-2 to TRBJ2-1; D remains ambiguous. Trimming shortened V by 2 bases and J by 4 bases, and 9 bases separated the two germline ends. This CDR3 region has 14 residues. The germline V gene has CDR1 WSHSY and CDR2 SAAADI. Here the CDR3 DNA reads TGCGCCAGCAGTGAGGGTCTAAGGTACAATGAGCAGTTCTTC. It yields the protein CASSEGLRYNEQFF.

To note about this clone: Its ends do not fully match the called genes, so a read error is possible. The rearrangement joins TRBV7-7 to TRBJ2-1; 13 bases match TRBD2. The CDR3 has 15 residues. Germline CDR1 reads SSHAT; CDR2 reads FNYEAQ (reference sequence). The CDR3 loop is CASSLGTSGTGEQFF. In DNA form, the CDR3 reads TGTGCTAGCAGCTTAGGGACTAGCGGGACGGGTGAGCAGTTCTTC. Drawing the rest from reference TRBV7-7 and TRBJ2-1, the complete variable domain is GAGVSQSPRYKVTKRGQDVTLRCDPISSHATLYWYQQALGQGPEFLTYFNYEAQPDKSGLPSDRFSAERPEGSISTLTIQRTEQRDSAMYRCASSLGTSGTGEQFFGPGTRLTVL.

J is TRBJ2-2 and V is TRBV29-1, with no clear D. With 7 bases removed from V and 4 bases from J, the gap between germline ends came to 7 bases. Looked up from germline, CDR1 is SQVTM and CDR2 is ANQGSEA. There are 11 residues in the CDR3. CDR3 sequence: CSAVVTGELFF. In DNA, the CDR3 is TGCAGCGCAGTGGTCACCGGGGAGCTGTTTTTT.

CDR3 residues: CASRADSSWNTEAFF. The CDR3 DNA reads as TGTGCCAGCAGGGCGGACTCATCCTGGAACACTGAAGCTTTCTTT. The chain is built from TRBV6-4 and TRBJ1-1, with D uncertain. Germline V gives CDR1 MRHNA, CDR2 SNTAGT. The CDR3 runs 15 residues. The V gene lost 6 bases and the J gene lost 1 base, with 15 bases spanning the gap.

The chain joins TRBV2 to TRBJ2-7, with 8 bases that match TRBD1. This CDR3 spans 14 amino acids. Germline trimming cut 3 bases from V and 3 bases from J; bases unmatched to any gene: 4. The germline CDR1 and CDR2 sequences are SNHLY and FYNNEI. CDR3 bases: TGTGCCAGCAGTGAGGCGACAGGGGACTACGAGCAGTACTTC. Translating gives CASSEATGDYEQYF.

This chain uses TRBV28 with TRBJ2-5; the match to TRBD2 covers 16 bases. V trimming: 3 bases; J trimming: 9 bases; junction bases outside the gene matches: 7. This CDR3 is built from 16 residues. Germline CDR1 and CDR2: MDHEN and SYDVKM. CDR3 bases: TGTGCCAGCAGTTTGGAGGGACTAGCGGGAGGGGTTTCCCAGTACTTC. It translates to CASSLEGLAGGVSQYF.

This clone has only one observation. This chain joins TRBV21-1 and TRBJ1-2. TRBV21-1 constitutes a pseudogene. The CDR3 is 20 amino acids. CDR3 DNA sequence: TGTGCCAGCCCGAACAAGGTCGGGGCACGCGTCCACCTTGCCTACTATGGCTACACCTTC. It yields the protein CASPNKVGARVHLAYYGYTF.

The chain joins TRBV19 to TRBJ2-1; 10 bases are shared with TRBD1. The V gene end was trimmed by 1 base and the J gene end by 6 bases; junction bases not matched to a gene: 9. From germline, CDR1 is LNHDA and CDR2 SQIVND (reference sequence). There are 17 residues in the CDR3. The CDR3 DNA sequence: TGTGCCAGTAGTATAGTCCTCCGGGACAGGGGTAGCAATGAGCAGTTCTTC. Amino acids: CASSIVLRDRGSNEQFF.

V and J are TRBV2 and TRBJ1-2; 7 bases match TRBD1. Germline loops: CDR1 SNHLY, CDR2 FYNNEI. There are 14 residues in the CDR3. The V gene end was trimmed by 4 bases and the J gene end by 3 bases; junction bases not matched to a gene: 5. CDR3: CASSVGGWDYGYTF. In nucleotides, the CDR3 is TGTGCCAGCAGTGTAGGGGGCTGGGACTATGGCTACACCTTC.

The rearrangement uses TRBV30 and TRBJ2-3, with 7 bases identical to TRBD2. With V trimmed by 4 bases and J by 1 base, 5 bases remained unmatched. The CDR3 has 14 amino acids. Germline-derived CDR1 and CDR2 are GTSNPN and SVGIG (reference sequence). CDR3 coding DNA: TGTGCCTGGACTCATAGCGGGCGCACAGATACGCAGTATTTT. Amino acids: CAWTHSGRTDTQYF.